What follows describes a single T cell receptor beta chain. These data are taken from a study of sequential checkpoint blockade in melanoma. Germline CDR1 and CDR2: SGHTA and FQGTGA. This CDR3 has 14 amino acids. Trimming at V came to 4 bases and at J to 7 bases, leaving 5 bases not matched to a gene. The method was immunoSEQ multiplex PCR; TCRdb's version includes in-frame clones alone and lacks a portion of them. The sample lists roughly 6,900 clones, more than 75% seen once, with 7.4% in the top ten. Documented treatment: randomized to nivolumab then ipilimumab (arm A) or the reverse (arm B). The chain combines TRBV7-3 with TRBJ2-1; TRBD2 aligns across 9 bases. The specimen comprised CD8+ T cells sorted from blood (inferred from file names), sampled from a patient given nivolumab and ipilimumab in sequence. This TCR derives from a human donor with melanoma. This CDR3 is CASSWAGGPNEQFF. The CDR3 DNA reads TGTGCCAGCAGCTGGGCGGGAGGGCCGAATGAGCAGTTCTTC.